Only one count was recorded for the clone carrying this T cell receptor (beta chain). Sequencing was performed with immunoSEQ multiplex PCR; in TCRdb, only in-frame clones are kept and a portion is missing. In the table there are about 70,000 clones, 85% to 90% of which are singletons. This entry comes from a study of blood T cell repertoires in COVID-19. Sequenced input: peripheral blood. The source is a woman of 80 years or more with active or convalescent COVID-19.

The CDR3 reads CASSLYGGEQYF. CDR3 DNA: TGTGCCAGCAGTTTATACGGGGGCGAGCAGTACTTC. This chain joins TRBV27 and TRBJ2-7, with a tentative D call TRBD2 (6 bases). In germline, CDR1 is MNHEY, CDR2 SMNVEV (reference sequence). CDR3 length: 12 amino acids. Trimming left V 1 base short and J 6 bases short, with 7 bases between.